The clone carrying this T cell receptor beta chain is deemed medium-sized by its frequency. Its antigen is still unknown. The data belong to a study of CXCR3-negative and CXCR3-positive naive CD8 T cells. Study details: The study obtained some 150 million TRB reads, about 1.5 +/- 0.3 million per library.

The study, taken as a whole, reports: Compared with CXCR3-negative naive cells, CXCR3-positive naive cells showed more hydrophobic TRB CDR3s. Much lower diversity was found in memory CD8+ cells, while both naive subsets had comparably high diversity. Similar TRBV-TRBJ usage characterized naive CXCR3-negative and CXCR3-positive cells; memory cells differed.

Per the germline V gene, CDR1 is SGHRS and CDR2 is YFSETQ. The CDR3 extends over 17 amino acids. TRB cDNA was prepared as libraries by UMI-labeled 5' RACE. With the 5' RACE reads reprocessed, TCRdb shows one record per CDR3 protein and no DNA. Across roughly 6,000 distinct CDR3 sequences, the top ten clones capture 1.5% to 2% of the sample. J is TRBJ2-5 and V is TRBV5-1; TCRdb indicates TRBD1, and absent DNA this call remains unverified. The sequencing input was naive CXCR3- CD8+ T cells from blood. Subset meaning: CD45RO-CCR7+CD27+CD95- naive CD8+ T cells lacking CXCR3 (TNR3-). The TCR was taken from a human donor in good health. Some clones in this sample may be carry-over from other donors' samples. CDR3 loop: CASSLEGGVPNGETQYF.